The 2 T cell receptor beta chains below were found in one sample sequenced in a study of shared clonotypes between healthy human individuals. The protocol was immunoSEQ multiplex PCR, while the TCRdb copy is restricted to in-frame clones and leaves out a portion. This table has millions of clones, roughly 95% appearing once. Material: naive CD4+ T cells sorted from blood. Sample subset: CD45RA+ positively selected. The receptors stem from a man aged 18 to 29 in good health.

This clone has more than one count but fewer than ten. The chain uses TRBV11-3 and TRBJ2-7; TRBD2 is a possible D gene (5 bases). V was pared by 5 bases and J by 7 bases, with 18 bases between. The CDR3 loop spans 14 amino acids. CDR1 and CDR2 from the germline V gene are SGHNT and YENEEA. CDR3 loop: CASSPSGMTREQYF. The CDR3 nucleotides are TGTGCCAGCAGCCCATCCGGGATGACGAGGGAGCAGTACTTC.

A note on this clone: Other DNA sequences of this sample code for an identical CDR3. This chain uses TRBV7-9 with TRBJ2-7, with 12 bases that match TRBD2. Germline trimming cut 1 base from V and 2 bases from J; bases unmatched to any gene: 0. In germline, CDR1 is SEHNR, CDR2 FQNEAQ (reference sequence). This CDR3 comprises 15 residues. The CDR3 spells CASSLGLAGAYEQYF. CDR3 nucleotides: TGTGCCAGCAGCTTAGGACTAGCGGGGGCCTACGAGCAGTACTTC.